Listed below are T cell receptor beta chains from one sample, sequenced in a study of T-cell memory formation after mild COVID-19. TCRdb re-derived calls from the 5' RACE reads in MiXCR, one entry per CDR3 protein. The repertoire consists of about 280,000 distinct CDR3 sequences, with under 8.5% occurring once and the leading ten covering 22%. Sequences were obtained from PBMCs or a T cell subset sorted from them (not recorded which). These receptors were collected from a man aged 18-30 years who had mild COVID-19 (a few samples of this study predate the infection). Cell type and time point are not known. Each CDR3 is given with its conserved first and last residue. The D gene is left open where the match is weak. Where a row states a size, it is once, few, many or the class of an expanded clone; other rows omit it.

d_call	v_call	j_call	clone_size	cdr3_aa	cdr3_nt
.	TRBV20-1	TRBJ2-1	few	CSATGAGLQFF	TGCAGTGCTACTGGGGCAGGGCTACAGTTCTTC
.	TRBV5-1	TRBJ2-4	many	CASSPGQLLNIQYF	TGCGCCAGCAGCCCCGGACAGTTACTAAACATTCAGTACTTC
.	TRBV29-1	TRBJ1-1	many	CSVRWGSYTEAFF	TGCAGCGTGCGTTGGGGGTCGTACACTGAAGCTTTCTTT
.	TRBV5-6	TRBJ2-2	many	CASSSRGLQAGELFF	TGTGCCAGCAGCTCCCGGGGGCTCCAGGCCGGGGAGCTGTTTTTT
TRBD1	TRBV6-1	TRBJ1-2	few	CASSVSDREGYTF	TGTGCCAGCAGTGTCTCGGACAGGGAAGGCTACACCTTC
.	TRBV6-5	TRBJ1-2	.	CASSLDSHYGYTF	TGTGCCAGCAGCCTGGACAGCCACTATGGCTACACCTTC
TRBD2	TRBV7-9	TRBJ2-1	.	CASRPSGGSSYNEQFF	TGTGCCAGCAGACCGAGCGGGGGGAGCTCCTACAATGAGCAGTTCTTC
.	TRBV5-1	TRBJ2-1	few	CASSSQGYHNEQFF	TGCGCCAGCAGCTCCCAGGGTTACCACAATGAGCAGTTCTTC
TRBD1	TRBV6-5	TRBJ1-2	few	CATRGVGALGYTF	TGTGCCACCAGGGGGGTGGGGGCGCTTGGCTACACCTTC
.	TRBV7-6	TRBJ1-4	.	CASSSARVVYPSEKLFF	TGTGCCAGCAGCTCAGCCAGGGTGGTTTATCCTAGTGAAAAACTGTTTTTT
.	TRBV27	TRBJ2-1	many	CASRLKAILRRDSYNEQFF	TGTGCCAGCAGACTTAAGGCGATCCTTAGGAGGGACTCCTACAATGAGCAGTTCTTC
TRBD1	TRBV4-2	TRBJ1-3	many	CASRRTGGLSGNTIYF	TGTGCCAGCAGGCGGACAGGGGGCTTGTCAGGAAACACCATATATTTT
.	TRBV28	TRBJ2-2	many	CASSLPQDAGELFF	TGTGCCAGCAGTTTACCCCAGGACGCCGGGGAGCTGTTTTTT
TRBD2	TRBV20-1	TRBJ2-3	few	CSASSAGSTDTQYF	TGCAGTGCTAGTTCAGCGGGGAGCACAGATACGCAGTATTTT